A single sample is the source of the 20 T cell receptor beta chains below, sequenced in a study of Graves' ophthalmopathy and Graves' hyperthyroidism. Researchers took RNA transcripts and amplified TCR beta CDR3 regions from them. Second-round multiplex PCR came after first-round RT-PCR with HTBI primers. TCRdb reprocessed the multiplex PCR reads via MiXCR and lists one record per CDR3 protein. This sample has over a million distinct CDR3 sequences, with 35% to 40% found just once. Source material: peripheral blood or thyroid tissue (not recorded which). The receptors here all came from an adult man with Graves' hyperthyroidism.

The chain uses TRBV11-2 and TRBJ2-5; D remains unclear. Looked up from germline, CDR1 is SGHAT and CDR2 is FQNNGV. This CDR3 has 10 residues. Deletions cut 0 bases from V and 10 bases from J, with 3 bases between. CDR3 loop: CASSLEYQYF. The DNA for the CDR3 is TGTGCCAGCAGCTTAGAATACCAGTACTTC.

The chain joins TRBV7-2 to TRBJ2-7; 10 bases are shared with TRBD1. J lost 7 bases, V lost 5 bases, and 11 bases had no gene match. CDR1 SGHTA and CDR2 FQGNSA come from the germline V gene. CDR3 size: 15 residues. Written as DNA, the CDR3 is TGTGCCAGCAGCCAACCGGGACAGGGGCTGGGGGAGCAGTACTTC. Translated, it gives CASSQPGQGLGEQYF.

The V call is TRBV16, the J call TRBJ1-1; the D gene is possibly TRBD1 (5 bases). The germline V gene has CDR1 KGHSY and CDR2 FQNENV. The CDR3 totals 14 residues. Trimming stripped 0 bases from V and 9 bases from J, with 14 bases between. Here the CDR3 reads CASSQSVGASKAFF. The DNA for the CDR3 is TGTGCCAGCAGCCAATCCGTCGGGGCATCAAAAGCTTTCTTT.

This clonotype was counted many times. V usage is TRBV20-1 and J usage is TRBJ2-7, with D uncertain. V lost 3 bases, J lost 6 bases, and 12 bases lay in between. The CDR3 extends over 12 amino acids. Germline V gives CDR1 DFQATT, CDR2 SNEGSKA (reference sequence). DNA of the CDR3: TGCAGTGCTAGTAAGGCTAGACCCGAGCAGTACTTC. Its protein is CSASKARPEQYF.

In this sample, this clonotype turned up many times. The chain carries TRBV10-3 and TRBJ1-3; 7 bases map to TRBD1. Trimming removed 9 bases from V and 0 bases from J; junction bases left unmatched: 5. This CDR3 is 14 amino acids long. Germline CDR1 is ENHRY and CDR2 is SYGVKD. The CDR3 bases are TGTGCCATTTGGACAGGAGTCTCTGGAAACACCATATATTTT. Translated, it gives CAIWTGVSGNTIYF.

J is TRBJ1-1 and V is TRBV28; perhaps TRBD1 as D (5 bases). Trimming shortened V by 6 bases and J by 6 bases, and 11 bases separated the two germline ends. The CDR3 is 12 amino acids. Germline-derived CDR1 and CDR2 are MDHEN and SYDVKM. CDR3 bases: TGTGCCAGCAGCCCCGACAGTGCTGAAGCTTTCTTT. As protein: CASSPDSAEAFF.

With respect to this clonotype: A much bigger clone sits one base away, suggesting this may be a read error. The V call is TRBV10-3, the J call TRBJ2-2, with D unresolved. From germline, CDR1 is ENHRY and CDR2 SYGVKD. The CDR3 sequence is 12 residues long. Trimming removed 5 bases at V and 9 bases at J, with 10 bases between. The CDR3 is CAISYTGRELFF. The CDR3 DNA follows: TGTGCCATCAGTTATACCGGCCGGGAGCTGTTTTTT.

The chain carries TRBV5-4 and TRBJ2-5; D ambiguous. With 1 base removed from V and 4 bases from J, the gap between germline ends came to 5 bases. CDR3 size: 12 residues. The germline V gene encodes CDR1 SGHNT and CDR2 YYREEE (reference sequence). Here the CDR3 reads CASSLMLETQYF. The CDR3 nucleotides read TGTGCCAGCAGCTTGATGCTAGAGACCCAGTACTTC.

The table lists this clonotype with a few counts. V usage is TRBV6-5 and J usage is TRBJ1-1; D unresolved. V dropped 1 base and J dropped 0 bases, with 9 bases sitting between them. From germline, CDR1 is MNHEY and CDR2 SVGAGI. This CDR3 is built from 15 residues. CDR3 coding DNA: TGTGCCAGCAGTTACTTTCCTGTAGTGAACACTGAAGCTTTCTTT. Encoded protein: CASSYFPVVNTEAFF.

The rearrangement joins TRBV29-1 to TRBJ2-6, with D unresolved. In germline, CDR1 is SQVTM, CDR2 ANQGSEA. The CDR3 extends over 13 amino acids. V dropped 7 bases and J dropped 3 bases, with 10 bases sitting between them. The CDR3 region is CSGNAGGANVLTF. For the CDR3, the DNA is TGCAGCGGAAACGCTGGTGGGGCCAACGTCCTGACTTTC. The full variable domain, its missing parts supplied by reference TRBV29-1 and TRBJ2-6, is SAVISQKPSRDICQRGTSLTIQCQVDSQVTMMFWYRQQPGQSLTLIATANQGSEATYESGFVIDKFPISRPNLTFSTLTVSNMSPEDSSIYLCSGNAGGANVLTFGAGSRLTVL.

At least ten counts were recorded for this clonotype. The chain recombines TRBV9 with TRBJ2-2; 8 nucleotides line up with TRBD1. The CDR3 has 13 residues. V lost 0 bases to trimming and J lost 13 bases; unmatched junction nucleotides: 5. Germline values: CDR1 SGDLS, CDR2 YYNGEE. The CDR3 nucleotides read TGTGCCAGCAGCGTAGGTGGGACAGGATCGCTGTTTTTT. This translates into CASSVGGTGSLFF.

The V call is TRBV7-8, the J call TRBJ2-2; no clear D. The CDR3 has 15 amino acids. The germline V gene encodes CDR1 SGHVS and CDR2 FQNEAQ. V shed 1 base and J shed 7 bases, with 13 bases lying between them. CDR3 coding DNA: TGTGCCAGCAGCTTAGGGGTTGATCGGGTCGGGGAGCTGTTTTTT. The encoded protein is CASSLGVDRVGELFF.

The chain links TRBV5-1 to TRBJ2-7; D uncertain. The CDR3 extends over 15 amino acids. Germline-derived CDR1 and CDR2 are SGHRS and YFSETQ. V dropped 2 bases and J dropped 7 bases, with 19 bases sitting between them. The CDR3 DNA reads TGCGCCAGCAGCTTATTTTTTTCGGAACAGACGGAGCAGTACTTC. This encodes CASSLFFSEQTEQYF.

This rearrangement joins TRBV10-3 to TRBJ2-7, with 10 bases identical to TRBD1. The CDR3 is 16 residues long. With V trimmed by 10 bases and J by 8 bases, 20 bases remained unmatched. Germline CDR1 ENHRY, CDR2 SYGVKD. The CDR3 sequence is CASRLTRDRGRSKQYF. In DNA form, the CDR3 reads TGTGCCAGCAGACTTACCCGGGACAGGGGTCGCTCGAAGCAGTACTTC.

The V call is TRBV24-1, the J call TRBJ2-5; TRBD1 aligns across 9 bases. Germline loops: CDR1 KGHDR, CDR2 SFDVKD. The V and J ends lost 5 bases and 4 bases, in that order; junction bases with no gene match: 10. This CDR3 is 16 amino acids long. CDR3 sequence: CATSGGGQGRRETQYF. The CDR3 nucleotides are TGTGCCACCAGTGGAGGGGGACAGGGACGTCGAGAGACCCAGTACTTC.

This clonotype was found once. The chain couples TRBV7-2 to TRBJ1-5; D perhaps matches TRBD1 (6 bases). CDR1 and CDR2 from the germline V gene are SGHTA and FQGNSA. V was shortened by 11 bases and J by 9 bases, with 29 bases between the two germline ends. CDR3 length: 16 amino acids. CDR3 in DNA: TGTGCCTGGAGTGTACGCCCTACAGGGACCCCTTGGCCCCAGCATTTT. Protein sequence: CAWSVRPTGTPWPQHF. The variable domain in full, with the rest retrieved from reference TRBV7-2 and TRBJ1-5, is GAGVSQSPSNKVTEKGKDVELRCDPISGHTALYWYRQSLGQGLEFLIYFQGNSAPDKSGLPSDRFSAERTGGSVSTLTIQRTQQEDSAVYLCAWSVRPTGTPWPQHFGDGTRLSIL.

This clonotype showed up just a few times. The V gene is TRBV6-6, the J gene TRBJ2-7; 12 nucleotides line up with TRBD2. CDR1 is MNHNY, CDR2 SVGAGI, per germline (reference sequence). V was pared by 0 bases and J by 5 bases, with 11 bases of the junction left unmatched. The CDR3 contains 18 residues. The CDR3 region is CASSYSVASGRAVHEQYF. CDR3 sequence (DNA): TGTGCCAGCAGTTACTCGGTGGCTAGCGGGAGGGCTGTGCACGAGCAGTACTTC.

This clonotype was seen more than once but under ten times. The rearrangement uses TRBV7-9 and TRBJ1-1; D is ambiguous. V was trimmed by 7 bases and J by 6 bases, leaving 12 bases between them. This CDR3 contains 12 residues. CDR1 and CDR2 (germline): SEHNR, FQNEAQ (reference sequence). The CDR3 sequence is CASTQGSSEAFF. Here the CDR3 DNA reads TGTGCCAGCACCCAAGGTAGCTCTGAAGCTTTCTTT.

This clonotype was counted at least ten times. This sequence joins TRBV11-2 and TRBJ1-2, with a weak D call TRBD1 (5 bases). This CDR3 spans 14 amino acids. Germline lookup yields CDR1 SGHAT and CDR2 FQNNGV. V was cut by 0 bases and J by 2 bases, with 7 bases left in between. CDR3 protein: CASSLEDSNYGYTF. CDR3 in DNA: TGTGCCAGCAGCTTAGAAGACAGCAACTATGGCTACACCTTC.

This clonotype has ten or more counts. CDR3 loop: CASSPGTPWGEQYF. The CDR3 DNA is TGTGCCAGCAGCCCGGGGACTCCGTGGGGCGAGCAGTACTTC. The rearrangement uses TRBV7-8 and TRBJ2-7; D is perhaps TRBD2 (6 bases). This CDR3 region has 14 residues. V lost 5 bases and J 6 bases, leaving 17 bases between the germline ends. From germline, CDR1 is SGHVS and CDR2 FQNEAQ.